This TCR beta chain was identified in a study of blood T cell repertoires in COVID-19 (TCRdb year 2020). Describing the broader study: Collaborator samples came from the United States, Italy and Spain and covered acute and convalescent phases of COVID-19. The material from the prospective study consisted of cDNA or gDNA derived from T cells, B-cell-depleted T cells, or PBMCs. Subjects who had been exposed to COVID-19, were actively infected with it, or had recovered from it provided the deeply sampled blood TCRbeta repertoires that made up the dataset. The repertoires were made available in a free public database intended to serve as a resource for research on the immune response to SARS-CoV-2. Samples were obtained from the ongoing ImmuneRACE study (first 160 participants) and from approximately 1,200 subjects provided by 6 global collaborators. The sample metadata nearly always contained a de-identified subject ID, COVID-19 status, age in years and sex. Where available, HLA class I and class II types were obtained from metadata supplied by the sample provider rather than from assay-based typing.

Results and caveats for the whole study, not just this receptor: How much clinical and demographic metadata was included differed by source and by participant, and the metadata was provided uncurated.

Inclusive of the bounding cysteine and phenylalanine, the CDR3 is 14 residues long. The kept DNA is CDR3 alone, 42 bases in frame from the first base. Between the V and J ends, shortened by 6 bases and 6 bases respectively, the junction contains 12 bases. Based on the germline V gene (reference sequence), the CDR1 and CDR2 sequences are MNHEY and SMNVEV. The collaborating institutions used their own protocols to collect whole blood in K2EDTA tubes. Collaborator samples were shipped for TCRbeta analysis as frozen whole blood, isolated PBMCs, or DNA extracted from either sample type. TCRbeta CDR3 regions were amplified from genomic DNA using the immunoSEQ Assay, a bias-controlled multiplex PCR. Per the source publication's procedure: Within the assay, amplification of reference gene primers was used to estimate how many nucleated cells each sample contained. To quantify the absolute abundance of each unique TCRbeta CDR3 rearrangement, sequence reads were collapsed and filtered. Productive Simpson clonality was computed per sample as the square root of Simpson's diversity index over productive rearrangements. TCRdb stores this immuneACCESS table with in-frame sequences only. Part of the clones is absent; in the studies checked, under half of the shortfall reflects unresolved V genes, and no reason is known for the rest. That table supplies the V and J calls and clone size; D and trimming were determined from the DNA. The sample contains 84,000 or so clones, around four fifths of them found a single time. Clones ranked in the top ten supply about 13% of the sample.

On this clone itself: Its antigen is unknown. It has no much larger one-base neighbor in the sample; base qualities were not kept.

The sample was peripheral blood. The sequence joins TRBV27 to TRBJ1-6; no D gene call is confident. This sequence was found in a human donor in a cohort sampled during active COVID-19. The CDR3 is CASRWLGSNSPLHF. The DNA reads TGTGCCAGCAGATGGTTGGGGAGTAATTCACCCCTCCACTTT.